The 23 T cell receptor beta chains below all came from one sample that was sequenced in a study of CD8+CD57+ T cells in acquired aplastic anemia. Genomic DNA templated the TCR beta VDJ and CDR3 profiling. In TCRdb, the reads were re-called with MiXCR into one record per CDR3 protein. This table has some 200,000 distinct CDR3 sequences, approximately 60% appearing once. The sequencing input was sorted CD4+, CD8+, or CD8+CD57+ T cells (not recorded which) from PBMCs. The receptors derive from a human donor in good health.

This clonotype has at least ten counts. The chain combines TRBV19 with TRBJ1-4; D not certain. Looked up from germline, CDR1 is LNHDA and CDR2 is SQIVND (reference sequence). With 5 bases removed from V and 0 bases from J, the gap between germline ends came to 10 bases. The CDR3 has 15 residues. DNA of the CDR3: TGTGCCAGTAGTGATGCACCCGCAACTAATGAAAAACTGTTTTTT. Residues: CASSDAPATNEKLFF.

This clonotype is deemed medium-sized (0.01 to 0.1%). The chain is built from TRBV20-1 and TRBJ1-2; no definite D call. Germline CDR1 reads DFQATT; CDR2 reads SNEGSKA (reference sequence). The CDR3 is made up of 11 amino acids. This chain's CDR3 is CSSGTNYGYTF. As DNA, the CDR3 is TGCAGCTCCGGGACTAACTATGGCTACACCTTC.

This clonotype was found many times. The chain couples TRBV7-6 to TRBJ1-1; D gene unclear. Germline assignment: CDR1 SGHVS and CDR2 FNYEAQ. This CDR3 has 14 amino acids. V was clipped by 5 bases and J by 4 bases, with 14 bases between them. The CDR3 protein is CASSPEIVATEAFF. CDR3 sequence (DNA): TGTGCCAGCAGCCCAGAGATTGTGGCCACTGAAGCTTTCTTT.

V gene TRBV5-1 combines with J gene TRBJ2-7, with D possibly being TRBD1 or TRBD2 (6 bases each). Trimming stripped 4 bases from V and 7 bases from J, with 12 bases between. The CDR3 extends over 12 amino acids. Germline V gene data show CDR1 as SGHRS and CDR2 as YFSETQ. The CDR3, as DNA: TGCGCCAGCAGCGGGGGGCAGCATGAGCAGTACTTC. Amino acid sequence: CASSGGQHEQYF.

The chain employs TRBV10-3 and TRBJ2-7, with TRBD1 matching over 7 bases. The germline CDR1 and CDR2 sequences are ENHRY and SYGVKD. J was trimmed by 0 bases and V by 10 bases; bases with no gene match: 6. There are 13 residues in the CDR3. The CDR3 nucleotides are TGTGCCACCCGGGACAGTAGCTCCTACGAGCAGTACTTC. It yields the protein CATRDSSSYEQYF.

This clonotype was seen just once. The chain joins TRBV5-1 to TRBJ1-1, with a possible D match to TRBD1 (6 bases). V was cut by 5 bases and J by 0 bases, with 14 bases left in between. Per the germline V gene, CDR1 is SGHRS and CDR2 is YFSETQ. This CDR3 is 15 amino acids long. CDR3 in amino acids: CASRDQQGMNTEAFF. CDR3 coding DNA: TGCGCCAGCAGAGACCAACAGGGCATGAACACTGAAGCTTTCTTT.

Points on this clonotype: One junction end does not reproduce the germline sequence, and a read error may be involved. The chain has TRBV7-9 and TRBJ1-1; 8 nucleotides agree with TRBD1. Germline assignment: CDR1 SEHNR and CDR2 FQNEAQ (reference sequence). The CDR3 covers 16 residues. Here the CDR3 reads CASSLDIRTGNTEASF. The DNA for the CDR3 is TGTGCCAGCAGCTTAGATATTCGGACAGGGAACACTGAAGCTTCCTTT.

CDR3 residues: CSVPGGIYGYTF. DNA of the CDR3: TGCAGCGTCCCAGGGGGGATCTATGGCTACACCTTC. The genes are TRBV29-1 and TRBJ1-2; 7 positions agree with TRBD1. The CDR3 is made up of 12 amino acids. Germline V gene lookup returns CDR1 SQVTM and CDR2 ANQGSEA. Trimming cost V 6 bases and J 4 bases; bases outside gene matches: 5.

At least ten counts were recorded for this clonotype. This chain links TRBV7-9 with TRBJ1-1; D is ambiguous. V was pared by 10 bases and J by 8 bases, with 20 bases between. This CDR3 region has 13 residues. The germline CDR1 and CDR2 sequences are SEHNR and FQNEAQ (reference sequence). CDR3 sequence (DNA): TGTGCCAACAATCGTAAGACGGGGTCGGAAGCTTTCTTT. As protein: CANNRKTGSEAFF. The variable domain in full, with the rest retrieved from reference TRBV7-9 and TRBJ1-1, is DTGVSQNPRHKITKRGQNVTFRCDPISEHNRLYWYRQTLGQGPEFLTYFQNEAQLEKSRLLSDRFSAERPKGSFSTLEIQRTEQGDSAMYLCANNRKTGSEAFFGQGTRLTVV.

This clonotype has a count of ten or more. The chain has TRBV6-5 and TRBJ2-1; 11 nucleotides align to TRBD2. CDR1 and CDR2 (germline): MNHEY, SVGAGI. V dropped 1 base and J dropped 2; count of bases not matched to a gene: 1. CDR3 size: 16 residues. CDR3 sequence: CASSYFSGRAYNEQFF. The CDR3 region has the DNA TGTGCCAGCAGTTACTTTAGCGGGAGGGCCTACAATGAGCAGTTCTTC.

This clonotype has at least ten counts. CDR3 nucleotides: TGTGCCAGCAGTAATCCTCGGTCGGACAGGGTCTACGAGCAGTACTTC. Its translation: CASSNPRSDRVYEQYF. The gene calls are TRBV6-5 and TRBJ2-7, with 8 bases that match TRBD1. The CDR3 is 16 residues long. Germline loops: CDR1 MNHEY, CDR2 SVGAGI. V shed 5 bases and J 3 bases; nucleotides not matched to a gene: 12.

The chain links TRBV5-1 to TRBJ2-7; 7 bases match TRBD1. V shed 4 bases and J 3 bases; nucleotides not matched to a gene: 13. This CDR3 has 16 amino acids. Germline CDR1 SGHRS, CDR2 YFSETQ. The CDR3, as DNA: TGCGCCAGCAGCCAAGTTCGGACAGGTTGGAACTACGAGCAGTACTTC. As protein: CASSQVRTGWNYEQYF.

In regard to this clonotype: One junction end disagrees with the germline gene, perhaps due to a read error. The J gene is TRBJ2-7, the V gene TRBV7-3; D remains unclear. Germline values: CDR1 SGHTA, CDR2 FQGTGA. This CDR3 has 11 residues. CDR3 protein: CASSAQVWQYF. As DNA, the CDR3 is TGCGCCAGCAGTGCCCAGGTCTGGCAGTATTTC.

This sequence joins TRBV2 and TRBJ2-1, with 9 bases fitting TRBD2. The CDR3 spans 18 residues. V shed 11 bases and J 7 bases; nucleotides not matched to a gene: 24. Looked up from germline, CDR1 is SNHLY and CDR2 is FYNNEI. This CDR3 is CAGYMVAGGPTVRNEQFF. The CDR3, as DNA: TGTGCCGGGTATATGGTGGCGGGGGGGCCGACTGTAAGGAATGAGCAGTTCTTC.

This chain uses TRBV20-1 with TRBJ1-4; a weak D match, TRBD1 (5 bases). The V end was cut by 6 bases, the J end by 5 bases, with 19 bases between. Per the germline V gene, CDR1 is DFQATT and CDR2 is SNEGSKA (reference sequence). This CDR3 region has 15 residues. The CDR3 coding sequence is TGCAGTGCCCCCGTGCCGGGACGGAACAATGAAAAACTGTTTTTT. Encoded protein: CSAPVPGRNNEKLFF.

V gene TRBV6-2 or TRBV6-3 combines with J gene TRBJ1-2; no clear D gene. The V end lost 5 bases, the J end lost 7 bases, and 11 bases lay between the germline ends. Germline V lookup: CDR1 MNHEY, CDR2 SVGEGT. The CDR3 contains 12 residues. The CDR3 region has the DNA TGTGCCAGCAGTGAAGGAGTATCTGGCTACACCTTC. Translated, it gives CASSEGVSGYTF.

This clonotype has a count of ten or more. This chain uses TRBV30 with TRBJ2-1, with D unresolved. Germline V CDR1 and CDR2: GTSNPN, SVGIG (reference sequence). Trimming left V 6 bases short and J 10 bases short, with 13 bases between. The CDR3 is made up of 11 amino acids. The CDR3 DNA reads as TGTGCCTGTTCTTGGGGTTGGGAGCAGTTCTTC. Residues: CACSWGWEQFF.

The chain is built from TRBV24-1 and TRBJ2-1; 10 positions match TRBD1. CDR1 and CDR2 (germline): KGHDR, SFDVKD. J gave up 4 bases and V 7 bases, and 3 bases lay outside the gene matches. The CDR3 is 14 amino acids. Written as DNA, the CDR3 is TGTGCCACCAGGGGGACAGGGGCTTACAATGAGCAGTTCTTC. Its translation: CATRGTGAYNEQFF.

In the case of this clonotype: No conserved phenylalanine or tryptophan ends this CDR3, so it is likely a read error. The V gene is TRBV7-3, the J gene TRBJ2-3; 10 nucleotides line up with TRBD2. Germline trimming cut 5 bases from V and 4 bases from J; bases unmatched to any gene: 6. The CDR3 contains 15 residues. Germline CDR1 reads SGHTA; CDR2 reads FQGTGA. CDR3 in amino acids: CASSTPSGSPDTQYL. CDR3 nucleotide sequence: TGTGCCAGCAGCACCCCTAGCGGGAGTCCAGATACGCAGTATTTG.

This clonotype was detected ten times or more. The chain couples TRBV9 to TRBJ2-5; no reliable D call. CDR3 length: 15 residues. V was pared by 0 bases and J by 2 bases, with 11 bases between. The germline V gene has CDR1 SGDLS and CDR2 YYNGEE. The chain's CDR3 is CASSVEGSGQETQYF. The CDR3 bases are TGTGCCAGCAGCGTAGAAGGCTCCGGGCAAGAGACCCAGTACTTC.

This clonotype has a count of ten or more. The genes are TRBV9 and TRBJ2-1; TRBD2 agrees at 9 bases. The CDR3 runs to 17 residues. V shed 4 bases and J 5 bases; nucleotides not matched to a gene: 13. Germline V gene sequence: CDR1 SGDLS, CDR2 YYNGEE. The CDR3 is CASSLAGSGSFNNEQFF. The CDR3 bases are TGTGCCAGCAGCCTAGCGGGTAGCGGGAGTTTCAACAATGAGCAGTTCTTC.

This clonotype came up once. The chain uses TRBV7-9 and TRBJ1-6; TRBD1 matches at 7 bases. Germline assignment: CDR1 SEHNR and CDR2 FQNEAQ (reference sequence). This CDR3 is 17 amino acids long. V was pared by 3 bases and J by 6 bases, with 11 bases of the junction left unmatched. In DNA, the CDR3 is TGTGCCAGCAGCTTTACAGGGGAAGTGGGGTTTAATTCACCCCTCCACTTT. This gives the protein CASSFTGEVGFNSPLHF.

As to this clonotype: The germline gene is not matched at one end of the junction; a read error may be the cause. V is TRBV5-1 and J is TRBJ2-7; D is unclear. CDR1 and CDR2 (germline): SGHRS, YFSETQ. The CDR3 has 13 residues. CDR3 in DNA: TGCGCCAGCAGCTTGGCCGGAGCCTACGGGCAGTACTTC. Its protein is CASSLAGAYGQYF.